This entry is about one TCR beta chain. From the 5' RACE reads, TCRdb called clonotypes with MiXCR, one entry per CDR3 protein. The sample yields some 88,000 distinct CDR3 sequences, roughly 15% seen once. This sample is part of a study of early T cells in non-severe SARS-CoV-2 infection. This clonotype originated in an adult who was a healthcare worker with PCR-confirmed SARS-CoV-2 infection or an uninfected control (not recorded which). The sequenced sample was whole blood, obtained at baseline.

Here the CDR3 reads CASSLSAPTEAFF. The CDR3 DNA reads as TGTGCCAGCAGTTTGTCTGCACCTACTGAAGCTTTCTTT. J is TRBJ1-1 and V is TRBV12-3 or TRBV12-4, with no clear D. The CDR3 has 13 residues. The ends were cut back, 3 bases at V and 5 bases at J, with 10 bases in the middle.